The rows below give T cell receptor beta chains drawn from one sample of a study of blood T cell repertoires in COVID-19. The table came from immunoSEQ multiplex PCR; TCRdb's copy has only in-frame clones and leaves some out. Here the sample spans a few hundred thousand clones, roughly 88% being singletons. Sequencing input: peripheral blood. The receptors originated from a man aged 30-40 years who had recovered from COVID-19. The conserved cysteine and the conserved F or W are not part of the CDR3 here. Expanded clones get a size class; other rows say once, few or many, or leave the size out.

TRBJ2-1 | TRBV27 | . | ASSSQTGAEQF
TRBJ1-2 | TRBV30 | . | AWSPPAGYGYT
TRBJ1-2 | TRBV4-1 | . | ASSQGTAGYT
TRBJ1-2 | TRBV14 | . | ASSPLRTPYGYT
TRBJ1-1 | TRBV11-2 | . | ASSLGWGGMNTEAF
TRBJ1-1 | TRBV2 | . | ASSYSGGNTEAF
TRBJ2-7 | TRBV7-2 | few | ASSSPGYEQY
TRBJ2-3 | TRBV5-1 | . | ASSLATGSERTQY
TRBJ1-2 | TRBV6-5 | . | ASSYGAPNYGYT
TRBJ1-1 | TRBV5-1 | once | ASSNGEYTEAF
TRBJ2-7 | TRBV5-6 | . | ASSLLRQGGRSYEQY